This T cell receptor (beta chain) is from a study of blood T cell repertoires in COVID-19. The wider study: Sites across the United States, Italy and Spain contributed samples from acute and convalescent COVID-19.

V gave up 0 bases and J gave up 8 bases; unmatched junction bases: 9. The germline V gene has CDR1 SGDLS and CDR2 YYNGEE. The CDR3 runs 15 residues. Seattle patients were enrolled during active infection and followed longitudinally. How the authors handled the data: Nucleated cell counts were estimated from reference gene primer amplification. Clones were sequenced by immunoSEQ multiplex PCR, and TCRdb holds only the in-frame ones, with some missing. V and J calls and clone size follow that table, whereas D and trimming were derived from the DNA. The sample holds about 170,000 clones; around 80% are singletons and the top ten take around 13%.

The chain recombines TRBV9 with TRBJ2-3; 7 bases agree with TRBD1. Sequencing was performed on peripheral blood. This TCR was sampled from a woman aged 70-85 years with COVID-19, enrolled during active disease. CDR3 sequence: CASSVEGGYYGTQYF. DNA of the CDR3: TGTGCCAGCAGCGTAGAAGGGGGCTATTATGGTACGCAGTATTTT.